This TCR beta chain was observed in a study of shared clonotypes between healthy human individuals. V lost 4 bases and J 1 base, leaving 16 bases between the germline ends. The CDR3 consists of 16 residues. CDR1 and CDR2 from the germline V gene are LGHNA and YNFKEQ. Only in-frame clones appear in the TCRdb table, and some are missing; sequencing was by immunoSEQ multiplex PCR. The data hold some 2,100,000 clones, with 90% to 96% observed a single time. There were only Caucasian adults among the donors, and all lived in Nashville, Tennessee. This clone came up once. The source material was naive CD4+ T cells sorted from blood. As to subset: CD45RA+ positively selected. The chain carries TRBV4-2 and TRBJ1-1; D unclear. The receptor was derived from a man younger than 30 in good health. This CDR3 reads CASSLRTERPNTEAFF. The CDR3 DNA follows: TGTGCCAGCAGCCTCCGGACGGAGCGACCGAACACTGAAGCTTTCTTT.